Each of the 18 T cell receptor beta chains below was sequenced from the same sample in a study of blood T cell repertoires in COVID-19. Profiling relied on immunoSEQ multiplex PCR, and the TCRdb table lists in-frame clones only, not all of them. Counted here are about 200,000 clones, around 86% occurring once; the ten biggest clones make up about 9.4%. Sequenced input: peripheral blood. Source of these receptors: a woman between 45 and 65 years old with COVID-19, enrolled during active disease.

This clone is a singleton in its sample. The chain carries TRBV30 and TRBJ1-2; D perhaps matches TRBD1 (6 bases). V lost 8 bases and J 4 bases, leaving 11 bases between the germline ends. In germline, CDR1 is GTSNPN, CDR2 SVGIG (reference sequence). The CDR3 runs 11 residues. CDR3 nucleotide sequence: TGTGCCATGGACAGCGTCTATGGCTACACCTTC. Translating gives CAMDSVYGYTF.

CDR3 region: CSVWTGTAYGYTF. As DNA, the CDR3 is TGCAGCGTTTGGACAGGGACCGCCTATGGCTACACCTTC. The gene calls are TRBV29-1 and TRBJ1-2; 8 bases align to TRBD1. This CDR3 is 13 amino acids long. Per germline, CDR1 SQVTM and CDR2 ANQGSEA. The ends lost 5 bases at V and 4 bases at J; junction bases unmatched: 6. The whole variable domain, filled in from reference TRBV29-1 and TRBJ1-2, reads SAVISQKPSRDICQRGTSLTIQCQVDSQVTMMFWYRQQPGQSLTLIATANQGSEATYESGFVIDKFPISRPNLTFSTLTVSNMSPEDSSIYLCSVWTGTAYGYTFGSGTRLTVV.

The rearrangement links TRBV9 to TRBJ1-2; 8 bases align to TRBD1. The CDR3 runs 14 residues. Germline values: CDR1 SGDLS, CDR2 YYNGEE. With 0 bases clipped from V and 6 bases from J, the junction kept 4 bases outside the gene matches. Here the CDR3 DNA reads TGTGCCAGCAGCGTAGGACAGGGGAAGGATGGCTACACCTTC. Protein sequence: CASSVGQGKDGYTF.

V gene TRBV30 combines with J gene TRBJ1-2; D might be TRBD1 (6 bases). This CDR3 region has 14 residues. Germline lookup yields CDR1 GTSNPN and CDR2 SVGIG (reference sequence). V shed 0 bases and J shed 4 bases, with 12 bases lying between them. In nucleotides, the CDR3 is TGTGCCTGGAGTGTACTAACAGGGAGCTATGGCTACACCTTC. Translation gives CAWSVLTGSYGYTF.

The CDR3 here is CASSLDLLPEQYF. CDR3 nucleotides: TGTGCCAGCAGCTTGGACCTATTACCCGAGCAGTACTTC. This chain joins TRBV5-4 and TRBJ2-7; D gene ambiguous. CDR1 is SGHNT, CDR2 YYREEE, per germline (reference sequence). The CDR3 loop spans 13 amino acids. Between the trimmed V and J ends, which lost 0 bases and 6 bases, there was a span of 10 bases.

Here the CDR3 reads CASSLEGVLDTEAFF. The DNA for the CDR3 is TGCGCCAGCAGCTTGGAAGGGGTGTTGGACACTGAAGCTTTCTTT. J is TRBJ1-1 and V is TRBV5-1; perhaps TRBD1 as D (5 bases). V gave up 0 bases and J gave up 3 bases, with 12 bases separating them. The CDR3 consists of 15 residues. CDR1 and CDR2 from the germline V gene are SGHRS and YFSETQ.

V usage is TRBV5-5 and J usage is TRBJ2-2, with a possible D match to TRBD2 (7 bases). Germline CDR1 and CDR2: SGHKS and YYEKEE (reference sequence). Trimming shortened V by 3 bases and J by 0 bases, and 12 bases separated the two germline ends. The CDR3 has 16 residues. Written as DNA, the CDR3 is TGTGCCAGCAGCTCTGGGGGGGCCGCGAACACCGGGGAGCTGTTTTTT. Protein product: CASSSGGAANTGELFF.

The CDR3 DNA is TGCGCCAGCAGCGAGACAGGGACGGGTGTACCCTACGAGCAGTACTTC. This codes for CASSETGTGVPYEQYF. V and J are TRBV5-1 and TRBJ2-7, with 7 positions matching TRBD1. This CDR3 has 16 residues. The V and J ends lost 4 bases and 2 bases, in that order; junction bases with no gene match: 12. Germline V gives CDR1 SGHRS, CDR2 YFSETQ.

J is TRBJ1-1 and V is TRBV5-5; D unresolved. Germline-derived CDR1 and CDR2 are SGHKS and YYEKEE (reference sequence). V was pared by 2 bases and J by 2 bases, with 10 bases between. This CDR3 has 14 amino acids. In nucleotides, the CDR3 is TGTGCCAGCAGCTTAGCCCCGAGAAACACTGAAGCTTTCTTT. Translation: CASSLAPRNTEAFF. Combining the CDR3 with reference TRBV5-5 and TRBJ1-1 gives the whole variable domain DAGVTQSPTHLIKTRGQQVTLRCSPISGHKSVSWYQQVLGQGPQFIFQYYEKEERGRGNFPDRFSARQFPNYSSELNVNALLLGDSALYLCASSLAPRNTEAFFGQGTRLTVV.

This sequence joins TRBV16 and TRBJ1-4, with TRBD1 identical over 11 bases. The ends lost 0 bases at V and 8 bases at J; junction bases unmatched: 5. Germline CDR1 reads KGHSY; CDR2 reads FQNENV. CDR3 length: 16 residues. As DNA, the CDR3 is TGTGCCAGCAGCCAATCGACTGGGACAGGGGGAGAAAAACTGTTTTTT. As protein: CASSQSTGTGGEKLFF.

V gene TRBV7-2 combines with J gene TRBJ1-5; D ambiguous. V lost 6 bases and J lost 0, with 6 bases in between. The CDR3 runs 13 residues. In germline, CDR1 is SGHTA, CDR2 FQGNSA. CDR3 DNA sequence: TGTGCCAGCAGGTCAGATAGCAATCAGCCCCAGCATTTT. Translated: CASRSDSNQPQHF.

The chain is built from TRBV6-6 and TRBJ2-1, with D unresolved. Germline V gene sequence: CDR1 MNHNY, CDR2 SVGAGI (reference sequence). Trimming removed 6 bases from V and 2 bases from J, with 17 bases in between. This CDR3 has 16 residues. In DNA form, the CDR3 reads TGTGCCAGCAGCTCCCCCTCTGGCGGAGCCTACAATGAGCAGTTCTTC. Translation gives CASSSPSGGAYNEQFF.

The V gene is TRBV5-4, the J gene TRBJ2-7; D uncertain. Trimming removed 2 bases from V and 1 base from J, with 7 bases in between. CDR1 and CDR2 (germline): SGHNT, YYREEE (reference sequence). The CDR3 runs 13 residues. The CDR3 reads CASSFHPSYEQYF. The CDR3 nucleotides are TGTGCCAGCAGCTTTCATCCATCCTACGAGCAGTACTTC.

The rearrangement links TRBV10-1 to TRBJ2-1; 9 nucleotides line up with TRBD2. The V and J ends lost 6 bases and 7 bases, in that order; junction bases with no gene match: 7. This CDR3 has 14 amino acids. Germline V gives CDR1 WNHNN, CDR2 SYGVQD (reference sequence). The CDR3 protein is CASRSGGPGNEQFF. The CDR3 nucleotides are TGCGCCAGCAGGAGCGGGGGGCCGGGAAATGAGCAGTTCTTC.

The chain employs TRBV5-1 and TRBJ1-2; D perhaps matches TRBD1 (6 bases). Per the germline V gene, CDR1 is SGHRS and CDR2 is YFSETQ. This CDR3 spans 12 amino acids. V shed 5 bases and J shed 3 bases, with 8 bases lying between them. Here the CDR3 reads CASRDSHYGYTF. The DNA for the CDR3 is TGCGCCAGCAGGGACAGCCACTATGGCTACACCTTC. Supplemented by reference TRBV5-1 and TRBJ1-2, the full variable domain reads KAGVTQTPRYLIKTRGQQVTLSCSPISGHRSVSWYQQTPGQGLQFLFEYFSETQRNKGNFPGRFSGRQFSNSRSEMNVSTLELGDSALYLCASRDSHYGYTFGSGTRLTVV.

This sequence joins TRBV5-6 and TRBJ2-5, with D possibly being TRBD2 (6 bases). Trimming stripped 4 bases from V and 2 bases from J, with 15 bases between. The CDR3 is 15 amino acids. Germline-derived CDR1 and CDR2 are SGHDT and YYEEEE. In DNA, the CDR3 is TGTGCCAGCAGCACCTTAAGGGGACTTCAAGAGACCCAGTACTTC. Translating it yields CASSTLRGLQETQYF.

The chain links TRBV6-5 to TRBJ1-1; D perhaps matches TRBD1 (5 bases). The CDR3 totals 16 residues. From germline, CDR1 is MNHEY and CDR2 SVGAGI. V lost 4 bases and J lost 5, with 20 bases in between. CDR3 DNA sequence: TGTGCCAGCAGTTCCAGCCGGACCCGAAAGGGGACTGAAGCTTTCTTT. It specifies CASSSSRTRKGTEAFF.

J is TRBJ1-1 and V is TRBV7-9, with TRBD1 identical over 9 bases. Per germline, CDR1 SEHNR and CDR2 FQNEAQ (reference sequence). The junction had 12 bases not matched to a gene; V was cut back by 5 bases and J by 2 bases. The CDR3 is made up of 17 amino acids. CDR3 nucleotides: TGTGCCAGCAGCGCCATCGACAGGGGGTCCCCAAACACTGAAGCTTTCTTT. Encoded protein: CASSAIDRGSPNTEAFF.